This TCR beta chain was sequenced for a study of T cell changes during pregnancy in multiple sclerosis. Data came from immunoSEQ multiplex PCR; TCRdb stores just in-frame clones and leaves some out. This repertoire shows approximately 60,000 clones, approximately 90% found once; its top ten account for roughly 5%. The CDR3 runs 14 residues. With 3 bases clipped from V and 8 bases from J, the junction kept 3 bases outside the gene matches. CDR1 is MRHNA and CDR2 is SNTAGT in the germline V gene. The sample consisted of peripheral blood from another person, used as feeder cells. The source of this sequence is a human donor whose cells served as feeder cells for cultures in a pregnancy study. The V call is TRBV6-4, the J call TRBJ2-1; 11 nucleotides line up with TRBD2. Written as DNA, the CDR3 is TGTGCCAGCAGTGAACTAGCGGGAGCTGATGAGCAGTTCTTC. This sequence encodes CASSELAGADEQFF.